Included here is one T cell receptor beta chain sequence, with context. The data were taken from a study of blood T cell repertoires in COVID-19. Profiled with immunoSEQ multiplex PCR; TCRdb holds only in-frame clones, not every one. Among 180,000 or so clones listed, roughly nine tenths were seen once. CDR1 and CDR2 from the germline V gene are SEHNR and FQNEAQ (reference sequence). V trimming: 2 bases; J trimming: 5 bases; junction bases outside the gene matches: 6. The CDR3 length is 15 residues. What was sequenced was peripheral blood. The chain uses TRBV7-9 and TRBJ2-7; TRBD1 aligns across 10 bases. The TCR originated in a woman in her fifties or sixties with COVID-19, enrolled during active disease. The CDR3 DNA is TGTGCCAGCAGCTTATTTGGGACAGGGGTTAACGAGCAGTACTTC. Residues: CASSLFGTGVNEQYF.